This T cell receptor (beta chain) was obtained from a study of T cell repertoires in cytomegalovirus infection. Study context: As its CMV epitopes, the study selected recently identified HLA-C-restricted and well-studied HLA-B-restricted targets. Public TCR beta signature analysis indicated the presence of both CMV infection and matching HLA type.

TCRdb fed the reads into MiXCR, producing one record per CDR3 protein. The top ten clones hold about 14% of a sample with about 330,000 distinct CDR3 sequences, roughly 36% of them seen once. CDR3 length: 14 residues. CDR1 is SGHRS, CDR2 YFSETQ, per germline. Trimming pared 0 bases from V and 0 bases from J, leaving 7 bases between. Study-wide results and limits: Cumulative public TCR beta family frequency identified carriers of CMV plus the relevant HLA. The ex vivo response was dominated by HLA-C-restricted CMV-specific TCR beta clonotypes.

Concerning this clonotype: The antigen is unknown.

The material sequenced was cultured PBMCs, taken from culture after CMV antigen stimulation. The clonotype originates from a human donor in good health (CMV status not recorded). Some clones in this sample may be carry-over from other donors' samples. The V gene is TRBV5-1, the J gene TRBJ2-7; D call uncertain. The CDR3 nucleotides read TGCGCCAGCAGCTTGGACGGAGTCTCCTACGAGCAGTACTTC. It codes for CASSLDGVSYEQYF.